The source of this T cell receptor beta chain is a study of high-grade serous ovarian cancer treatment subgroups. Study observations and caveats: TCR relatedness rose with neoantigen level and trended with mutation load. Spatial context was lost because tumors were sequenced in bulk.

This table comes from immunoSEQ multiplex PCR, and its TCRdb copy is limited to in-frame clones, with some not included. Of 5,500 to 6,000 clones detected, roughly 66% appear once; the ten largest clones hold over 12%. Between the trimmed V and J ends, which lost 0 bases and 5 bases, there was a span of 7 bases. The CDR3 length is 13 residues. The germline V gene has CDR1 LGHNA and CDR2 YSLEER. Concerning this clone itself: As yet, its antigen is unknown. The sample has other DNA sequences that encode this CDR3 too.

Tumor tissue was taken before any definitive surgery or chemotherapy was given. The specimen sequenced was tumor tissue. The chain recombines TRBV4-3 with TRBJ1-1; no reliable D call. The TCR originated in a human donor with high-grade serous ovarian cancer. The CDR3 DNA reads TGCGCCAGCAGCCAAGATCGGAGGACTGAAGCTTTCTTT. It encodes CASSQDRRTEAFF.